This T cell receptor beta chain is from a study of blood T cell repertoires in COVID-19. The data were produced by immunoSEQ multiplex PCR, yet TCRdb's version contains in-frame clones alone and is incomplete. The sample contains 120,000 to 150,000 clones, around 90% of which appear only once. From germline, CDR1 is SGDLS and CDR2 YYNGEE. Trimming pared 4 bases from V and 5 bases from J, leaving 15 bases between. The CDR3 totals 14 residues. Sequenced input: peripheral blood. The sequence was collected from a human donor in a cohort sampled during active COVID-19. The rearrangement links TRBV9 to TRBJ1-1; D gene ambiguous. CDR3 DNA sequence: TGTGCCAGCAGCTCCTCCGGGTTTGCTACTGAAGCTTTCTTT. It codes for CASSSSGFATEAFF.